This passage covers 5 T cell receptor beta chains from one sample sequenced in a study of T cell responses to AZD1222 COVID-19 vaccine. Data came from immunoSEQ multiplex PCR; TCRdb stores just in-frame clones and leaves some out. The sample holds about 99,000 clones; around nine tenths are singletons and the top ten take 10% to 15%. The sequences come from peripheral blood, collected on day 0 of AZD1222 vaccination. The receptors shown here come from an adult in good health.

The rearrangement links TRBV5-4 to TRBJ1-1; 8 bases align to TRBD1. This CDR3 has 15 residues. Losses at the gene ends were 1 base for V and 6 bases for J; bases not matched to a gene: 8. The V gene's germline CDR1 is SGHNT and CDR2 YYREEE (reference sequence). The CDR3 reads CASSLTGGSGPEAFF. As DNA, the CDR3 is TGTGCCAGCAGCTTGACAGGGGGGTCGGGCCCTGAAGCTTTCTTT.

In its sample, this clone was seen a few times. This chain links TRBV7-9 with TRBJ2-7, with a tentative D call TRBD1 (6 bases). In germline, CDR1 is SEHNR, CDR2 FQNEAQ (reference sequence). With 5 bases removed from V and 2 bases from J, the gap between germline ends came to 7 bases. The CDR3 sequence is 12 residues long. CDR3 DNA: TGTGCCAGCAGCGGGACAACCTACGAGCAGTACTTC. Protein product: CASSGTTYEQYF.

The V call is TRBV10-1, the J call TRBJ2-3; no definite D call. V dropped 8 bases and J dropped 1 base, with 13 bases sitting between them. This CDR3 spans 14 amino acids. CDR1 and CDR2 from the germline V gene are WNHNN and SYGVQD (reference sequence). CDR3 region: CASHSASCTDTQYF. The DNA of the CDR3 is TGCGCCAGCCACTCCGCGTCCTGCACAGATACGCAGTATTTT.

The chain links TRBV7-2 to TRBJ1-2; tentative D call: TRBD1 (6 bases). Trimming pared 0 bases from V and 2 bases from J, leaving 10 bases between. The CDR3 length is 15 residues. Germline CDR1 reads SGHTA; CDR2 reads FQGNSA. CDR3 sequence reads: CASSLALTGNYGYTF. The CDR3, as DNA: TGTGCCAGCAGCTTAGCGTTGACAGGAAACTATGGCTACACCTTC. Variable domain in full (rest from reference TRBV7-2 and TRBJ1-2): GAGVSQSPSNKVTEKGKDVELRCDPISGHTALYWYRQSLGQGLEFLIYFQGNSAPDKSGLPSDRFSAERTGGSVSTLTIQRTQQEDSAVYLCASSLALTGNYGYTFGSGTRLTVV.

This chain joins TRBV7-3 and TRBJ1-5; D call uncertain. CDR3 size: 13 residues. Per the germline V gene, CDR1 is SGHTA and CDR2 is FQGTGA. The ends were cut back, 2 bases at V and 4 bases at J, with 6 bases in the middle. CDR3 protein: CASSLGLNQPQHF. CDR3 nucleotides: TGTGCCAGCAGCTTAGGCCTAAATCAGCCCCAGCATTTT.